The T cell receptor beta chain described here comes from a study of T cell responses to AZD1222 COVID-19 vaccine. With respect to this clone: What it binds is not known.

Germline CDR1 KGHSH, CDR2 LQKENI. Trimming removed 3 bases from V and 0 bases from J, with 20 bases in between. The CDR3 runs 18 residues. Study observations and caveats: After two AZD1222 doses, spike-specific TCR breadth and depth rose versus day 0.

The method was immunoSEQ multiplex PCR; TCRdb's version includes in-frame clones alone and lacks a portion of them. Here the sample spans tens of thousands of clones, 70% to 90% being singletons. Material: peripheral blood, obtained on day 0 of AZD1222 vaccination. The chain is built from TRBV18 and TRBJ2-5, with a possible D match to TRBD2 (5 bases). This sequence originates from an adult in good health. In nucleotides, the CDR3 is TGTGCCAGCTCACCCCAAGGGCCCGGGGTTGGGAACCAAGAGACCCAGTACTTC. Residues: CASSPQGPGVGNQETQYF.